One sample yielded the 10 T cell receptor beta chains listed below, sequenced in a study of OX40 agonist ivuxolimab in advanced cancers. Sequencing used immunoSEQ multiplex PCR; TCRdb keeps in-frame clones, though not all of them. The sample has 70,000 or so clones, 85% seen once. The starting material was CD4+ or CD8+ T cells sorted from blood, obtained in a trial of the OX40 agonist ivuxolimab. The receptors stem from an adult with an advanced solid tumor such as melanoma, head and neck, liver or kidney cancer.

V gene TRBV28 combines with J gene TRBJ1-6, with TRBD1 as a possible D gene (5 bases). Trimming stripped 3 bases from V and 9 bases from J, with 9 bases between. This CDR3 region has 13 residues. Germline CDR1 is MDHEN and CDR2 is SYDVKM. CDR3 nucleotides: TGTGCCAGCAGTTTCCCCGGGACTTCACCCCTCCACTTT. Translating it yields CASSFPGTSPLHF.

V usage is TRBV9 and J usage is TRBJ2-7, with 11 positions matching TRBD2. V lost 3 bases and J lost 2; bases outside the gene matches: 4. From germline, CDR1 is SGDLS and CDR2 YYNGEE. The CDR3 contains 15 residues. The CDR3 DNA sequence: TGTGCCAGCAGCGCGGGACTAGCGGAGACCTACGAGCAGTACTTC. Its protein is CASSAGLAETYEQYF.

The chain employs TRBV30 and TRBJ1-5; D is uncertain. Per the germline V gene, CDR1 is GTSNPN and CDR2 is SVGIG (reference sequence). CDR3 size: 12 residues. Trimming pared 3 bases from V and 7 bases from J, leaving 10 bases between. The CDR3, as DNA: TGTGCCTGGAGCACTCTGAACCAGCCCCAGCATTTT. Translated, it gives CAWSTLNQPQHF.

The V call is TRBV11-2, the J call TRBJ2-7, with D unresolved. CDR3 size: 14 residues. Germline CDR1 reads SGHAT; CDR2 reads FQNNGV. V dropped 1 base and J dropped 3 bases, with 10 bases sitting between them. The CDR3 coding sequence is TGTGCCAGCAGCTTAGGATTTGGTAGCTACGAGCAGTACTTC. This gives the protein CASSLGFGSYEQYF.

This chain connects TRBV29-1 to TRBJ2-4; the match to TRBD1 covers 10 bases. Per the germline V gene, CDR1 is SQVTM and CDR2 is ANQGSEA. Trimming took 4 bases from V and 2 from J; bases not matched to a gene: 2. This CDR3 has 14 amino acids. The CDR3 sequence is CSVVGQGTKNIQYF. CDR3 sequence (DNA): TGCAGCGTTGTGGGACAGGGGACCAAAAACATTCAGTACTTC.

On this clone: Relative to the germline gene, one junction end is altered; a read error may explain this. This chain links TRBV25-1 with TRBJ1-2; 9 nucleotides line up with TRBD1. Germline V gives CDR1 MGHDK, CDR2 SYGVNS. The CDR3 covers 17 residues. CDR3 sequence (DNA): TGTGCCAGCGGTGACCATACAGGGGGCGGCAAACTATGGGGCTACACCTTC. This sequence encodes CASGDHTGGGKLWGYTF.

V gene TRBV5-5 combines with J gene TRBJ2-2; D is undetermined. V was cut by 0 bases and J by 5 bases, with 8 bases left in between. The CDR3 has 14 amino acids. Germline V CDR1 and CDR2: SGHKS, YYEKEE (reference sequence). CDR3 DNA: TGTGCCAGCAGCTTGGATCCGAGAACCGGGGAGCTGTTTTTT. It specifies CASSLDPRTGELFF.

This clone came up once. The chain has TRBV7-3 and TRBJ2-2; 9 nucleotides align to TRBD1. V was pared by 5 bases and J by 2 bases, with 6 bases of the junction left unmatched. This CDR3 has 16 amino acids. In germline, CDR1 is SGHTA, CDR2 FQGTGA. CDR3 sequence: CASSPRTGDNTGELFF. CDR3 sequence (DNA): TGTGCCAGCAGCCCACGGACAGGGGACAACACCGGGGAGCTGTTTTTT. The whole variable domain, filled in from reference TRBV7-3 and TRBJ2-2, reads GAGVSQTPSNKVTEKGKYVELRCDPISGHTALYWYRQSLGQGPEFLIYFQGTGAADDSGLPNDRFFAVRPEGSVSTLKIQRTERGDSAVYLCASSPRTGDNTGELFFGEGSRLTVL.

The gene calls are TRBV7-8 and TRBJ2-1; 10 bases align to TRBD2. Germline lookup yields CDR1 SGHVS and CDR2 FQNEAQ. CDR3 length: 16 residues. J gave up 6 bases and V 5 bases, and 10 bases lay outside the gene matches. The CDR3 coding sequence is TGTGCCAGCAGCCGGAGGACTAGCGGAACCCCCAATGAGCAGTTCTTC. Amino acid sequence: CASSRRTSGTPNEQFF.

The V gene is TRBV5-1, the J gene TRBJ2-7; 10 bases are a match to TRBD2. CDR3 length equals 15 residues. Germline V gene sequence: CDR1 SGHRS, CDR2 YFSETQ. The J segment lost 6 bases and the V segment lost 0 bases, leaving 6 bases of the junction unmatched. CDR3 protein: CASSLGLAGVSEQYF. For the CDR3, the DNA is TGCGCCAGCAGCTTGGGGCTAGCGGGAGTCTCCGAGCAGTACTTC. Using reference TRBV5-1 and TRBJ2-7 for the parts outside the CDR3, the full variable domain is KAGVTQTPRYLIKTRGQQVTLSCSPISGHRSVSWYQQTPGQGLQFLFEYFSETQRNKGNFPGRFSGRQFSNSRSEMNVSTLELGDSALYLCASSLGLAGVSEQYFGPGTRLTVT.